These 24 T cell receptor beta chains share one sample of origin, sequenced in a study of early T cells in non-severe SARS-CoV-2 infection. MiXCR, applied by TCRdb to the 5' RACE reads, yields one record per CDR3 protein. The sample has about 72,000 distinct CDR3 sequences; about a tenth are singletons. Sequencing used whole blood, obtained at baseline. Receptors were obtained from an adult who was a healthcare worker with PCR-confirmed SARS-CoV-2 infection or an uninfected control (not recorded which).

The rearrangement joins TRBV2 to TRBJ2-4; no clear D. Trimming took 6 bases from V and 0 from J, leaving 12 bases between them. Germline lookup yields CDR1 SNHLY and CDR2 FYNNEI. The CDR3 covers 15 residues. CDR3 DNA sequence: TGTGCCAGCAGCGTCACGACCATAGCCAAAAACATTCAGTACTTC. It encodes CASSVTTIAKNIQYF.

This chain links TRBV2 with TRBJ2-1; TRBD1 might be the D (5 bases). The germline gives CDR1 SNHLY, CDR2 FYNNEI. CDR3 length equals 12 residues. V dropped 6 bases and J dropped 6 bases, with 9 bases sitting between them. The CDR3 reads CASSVRGNEQFF. Here the CDR3 DNA reads TGTGCCAGCAGCGTTAGGGGCAATGAGCAGTTCTTC.

The table lists this clonotype with many counts. The chain employs TRBV18 and TRBJ1-4; TRBD1 aligns across 7 bases. The germline CDR1 and CDR2 sequences are KGHSH and LQKENI. This CDR3 spans 16 amino acids. The V and J ends lost 1 base and 7 bases, in that order; junction bases with no gene match: 9. The DNA for the CDR3 is TGTGCCAGCTCACCACGGCAGGGGGGAGATTTTGAAAAACTGTTTTTT. It yields the protein CASSPRQGGDFEKLFF.

The CDR3 DNA is TGTGCCAGCAGTTTACCGGGGGTTTTAAGCACAGATACGCAGTATTTT. The encoded protein is CASSLPGVLSTDTQYF. The chain employs TRBV12-3 or TRBV12-4 and TRBJ2-3; D might be TRBD2 (6 bases). The CDR3 has 16 residues. Between the trimmed V and J ends, which lost 2 bases and 0 bases, there was a span of 12 bases.

The V and J genes are TRBV5-4 and TRBJ2-7; a possible D gene is TRBD2 (6 bases). The V gene lost 5 bases and the J gene lost 2 bases, with 20 bases spanning the gap. The germline V gene encodes CDR1 SGHNT and CDR2 YYREEE (reference sequence). The CDR3 is 16 amino acids. DNA of the CDR3: TGTGCCAGCAGTCGACCGGGGGACCTTGGCCCCTACGAGCAGTACTTC. Protein product: CASSRPGDLGPYEQYF.

There are a few counts of this clonotype. In DNA form, the CDR3 reads TGCGCCAGCAGCTTATCTTCCGGGACAGCGAATTCACCCCTCCACTTT. Translating it yields CASSLSSGTANSPLHF. The chain recombines TRBV5-1 with TRBJ1-6, with 7 bases matching TRBD1. The CDR3 has 16 amino acids. After removal of 2 bases from V and 7 bases from J, the junction contained 9 bases not matched to a gene. The germline CDR1 and CDR2 sequences are SGHRS and YFSETQ.

This chain connects TRBV3-1 to TRBJ1-1, with D perhaps TRBD1 (5 bases). Deletions cut 3 bases from V and 2 bases from J, with 10 bases between. Germline CDR1 reads LGHDT; CDR2 reads YNNKEL (reference sequence). CDR3 length equals 14 residues. The CDR3 region is CASSQGDYNTEAFF. CDR3 DNA sequence: TGTGCCAGCAGCCAGGGGGACTACAACACTGAAGCTTTCTTT.

In this sample, this clonotype turned up a few times. The rearrangement joins TRBV5-4 to TRBJ2-7; 14 nucleotides match TRBD2. The V and J ends lost 3 bases and 0 bases, in that order; junction bases with no gene match: 2. The CDR3 sequence is 16 residues long. Germline values: CDR1 SGHNT, CDR2 YYREEE (reference sequence). CDR3 nucleotides: TGTGCCAGCAGCTCGGGACTAGCGGGGGCCTCCTACGAGCAGTACTTC. Its translation is CASSSGLAGASYEQYF.

This clonotype was detected a few times. The chain carries TRBV4-3 and TRBJ1-6; 7 bases agree with TRBD1. Germline V gene data show CDR1 as LGHNA and CDR2 as YSLEER. The CDR3 is made up of 19 amino acids. Germline trimming cut 0 bases from V and 2 bases from J; bases unmatched to any gene: 10. The CDR3 loop is CASSQDSQGVGAYNSPLHF. The DNA of the CDR3 is TGCGCCAGCAGCCAAGATAGTCAGGGGGTCGGCGCCTATAATTCACCCCTCCACTTT.

The chain couples TRBV14 to TRBJ2-7, with TRBD1 identical over 8 bases. Germline V CDR1 and CDR2: SGHDN, FVKESK. J gave up 3 bases and V 1 base, and 8 bases lay outside the gene matches. This CDR3 has 16 amino acids. The CDR3 nucleotides read TGTGCCAGCAGCCAAGTTTCCGGGACAGGTTACTACGAGCAGTACTTC. It specifies CASSQVSGTGYYEQYF.

V is TRBV7-2 and J is TRBJ1-6; D ambiguous. V dropped 5 bases and J dropped 9 bases, with 17 bases sitting between them. Looked up from germline, CDR1 is SGHTA and CDR2 is FQGNSA. CDR3 length: 15 amino acids. CDR3 region: CASSPEALQVSPLHF. The CDR3 nucleotides read TGTGCCAGCAGCCCCGAGGCCTTGCAGGTTTCACCCCTCCACTTT. Variable domain in full (rest from reference TRBV7-2 and TRBJ1-6): GAGVSQSPSNKVTEKGKDVELRCDPISGHTALYWYRQSLGQGLEFLIYFQGNSAPDKSGLPSDRFSAERTGGSVSTLTIQRTQQEDSAVYLCASSPEALQVSPLHFGNGTRLTVT.

This sequence joins TRBV20-1 and TRBJ2-3; weak D call: TRBD1 (7 bases). Germline CDR1 and CDR2: DFQATT and SNEGSKA (reference sequence). V was clipped by 4 bases and J by 0 bases, with 14 bases between them. This CDR3 contains 15 residues. The CDR3 protein is CSATLQGTSTDTQYF. The CDR3 DNA reads as TGCAGTGCTACCTTACAGGGGACTAGCACAGATACGCAGTATTTT.

The sample holds a few counts of this clonotype. V gene TRBV12-3 or TRBV12-4 combines with J gene TRBJ1-1, with TRBD1 identical over 8 bases. The J segment lost 3 bases and the V segment lost 7 bases, leaving 4 bases of the junction unmatched. This CDR3 comprises 13 residues. The CDR3 DNA follows: TGTGCCAGCAAAGGACAGGGTCACACTGAAGCTTTCTTT. Translating it yields CASKGQGHTEAFF.

This clonotype occurred a few times. The chain joins TRBV27 to TRBJ2-7; a weak D match, TRBD1 (6 bases). The CDR3 has 14 amino acids. V was trimmed by 2 bases and J by 0 bases, leaving 8 bases between them. Looked up from germline, CDR1 is MNHEY and CDR2 is SMNVEV (reference sequence). The CDR3 sequence: CASSLMGASYEQYF. CDR3 DNA: TGTGCCAGCAGTTTAATGGGGGCCTCCTACGAGCAGTACTTC.

This clonotype was counted a few times. The J gene is TRBJ1-4, the V gene TRBV7-2; D is unclear. This CDR3 has 14 amino acids. Looked up from germline, CDR1 is SGHTA and CDR2 is FQGNSA. Trimming cost V 5 bases and J 4 bases, with 11 bases left between them. The CDR3 is CASSRSGSNEKLFF. The CDR3 DNA is TGTGCCAGCAGCCGTTCGGGGAGTAATGAAAAACTGTTTTTT.

This clonotype was counted a few times. CDR3 residues: CASSQAGGPTDTQYF. Here the CDR3 DNA reads TGTGCCAGCAGCCAAGCGGGGGGCCCCACAGATACGCAGTATTTT. This rearrangement joins TRBV3-1 to TRBJ2-3; TRBD2 is a possible D gene (7 bases). Deletions cut 1 base from V and 2 bases from J, with 10 bases between. The CDR3 runs 15 residues. Germline loops: CDR1 LGHDT, CDR2 YNNKEL (reference sequence).

The rearrangement links TRBV30 to TRBJ2-2, with D possibly TRBD2 on 5 matching bases. Germline lookup yields CDR1 GTSNPN and CDR2 SVGIG (reference sequence). CDR3 size: 12 residues. The germline V and J ends were trimmed by 3 bases and 5 bases, with 7 bases remaining between them. The CDR3 here is CAWRRVTGELFF. The CDR3, as DNA: TGTGCCTGGAGGAGGGTTACCGGGGAGCTGTTTTTT.

This clonotype occurred a few times. The J gene is TRBJ1-4, the V gene TRBV11-3; no reliable D call. V lost 1 base and J 5 bases, leaving 8 bases between the germline ends. The CDR3 contains 14 residues. The germline V gene encodes CDR1 SGHNT and CDR2 YENEEA. The CDR3 DNA reads as TGTGCCAGCAGCTTAGGCCCCTCGAATGAAAAACTGTTTTTT. Translating gives CASSLGPSNEKLFF.

This clonotype was seen a handful of times. The genes are TRBV7-6 and TRBJ2-2, with D tentatively TRBD1 or TRBD2 (5 bases each). V was trimmed by 8 bases and J by 2 bases, leaving 18 bases between them. Per the germline V gene, CDR1 is SGHVS and CDR2 is FNYEAQ. CDR3 length: 16 residues. The chain's CDR3 is CASHPSGTFNTGELFF. CDR3 coding DNA: TGTGCCAGCCACCCCTCGGGGACCTTTAACACCGGGGAGCTGTTTTTT.

The chain links TRBV4-1 to TRBJ2-3; a weak D match, TRBD2 (6 bases). The germline V gene has CDR1 MGHRA and CDR2 YSYEKL. V lost 4 bases, J lost 1 base, and 15 bases lay in between. This CDR3 region has 16 residues. In DNA form, the CDR3 reads TGCGCCAGCAGCCTCACCGTAGCGGCCCGCACAGATACGCAGTATTTT. It encodes CASSLTVAARTDTQYF.

This clonotype came up many times. The J gene is TRBJ1-1, the V gene TRBV7-9, with no clear D. Trimming shortened V by 8 bases and J by 0 bases, and 13 bases separated the two germline ends. The CDR3 loop spans 14 amino acids. The germline gives CDR1 SEHNR, CDR2 FQNEAQ (reference sequence). This CDR3 reads CASRPPGMNTEAFF. The CDR3 nucleotides are TGTGCCAGCCGCCCCCCAGGCATGAACACTGAAGCTTTCTTT.

The chain combines TRBV5-8 with TRBJ2-3, with D possibly matching TRBD1 (6 bases). There are 15 residues in the CDR3. CDR1 and CDR2 from the germline V gene are SGHTS and YDEGEE. The germline V and J ends were trimmed by 3 bases and 1 base, with 12 bases remaining between them. The CDR3 sequence: CASSSGEFGTDTQYF. The CDR3 nucleotides are TGTGCCAGCAGCTCAGGGGAGTTTGGCACAGATACGCAGTATTTT.

This clonotype showed up just a few times. The CDR3 here is CSARGMTGLNTEAFF. In DNA form, the CDR3 reads TGCAGTGCTAGAGGAATGACAGGGTTGAACACTGAAGCTTTCTTT. The chain combines TRBV20-1 with TRBJ1-1; 7 nucleotides match TRBD1. Trimming removed 1 base from V and 0 bases from J; junction bases left unmatched: 5. This CDR3 has 15 residues. The germline V gene has CDR1 DFQATT and CDR2 SNEGSKA (reference sequence).

Concerning this clonotype: A much more abundant neighbour one base away suggests this may be a read error. V usage is TRBV19 and J usage is TRBJ2-3, with TRBD2 matching 7 bases. Germline trimming cut 7 bases from V and 1 base from J; bases unmatched to any gene: 8. CDR1 and CDR2 from the germline V gene are LNHDA and SQIVND (reference sequence). The CDR3 covers 15 residues. The CDR3 region is CASTIVRGGTDTQYF. CDR3 nucleotide sequence: TGTGCCAGTACTATTGTCCGGGGGGGCACAGATACGCAGTATTTT.